The 22 T cell receptor beta chains listed next were all sequenced from one sample in a study of T cell responses to AZD1222 COVID-19 vaccine (dated by TCRdb to 2020 to 2023). The sample's time point, from its label and the paper: baseline before first vaccination. The library was produced with the immunoSEQ multiplex PCR assay. TCRdb's version of the immuneACCESS table is confined to in-frame rearrangements and falls short of the full clone set. An unresolved V gene accounts for under half of the shortfall where checked; the remainder is of unknown origin. Across this sample there are more than 70,000 clones, with 90% seen only once. The leading ten clones occupy under 5% of the sample. Sequencing was performed on peripheral blood, taken on day 0 of AZD1222 vaccination. These receptors all stem from an adult in good health.

Only a few counts were recorded for this clone. This sequence joins TRBV27 and TRBJ2-1; D gene unclear. Looked up from germline, CDR1 is MNHEY and CDR2 is SMNVEV (reference sequence). The CDR3 is 13 amino acids. Trimming took off 6 bases at V and 6 bases at J, with 12 bases between the two ends. This CDR3 is CASSRARTNEQFF. The CDR3 DNA follows: TGTGCCAGCAGCCGAGCCCGAACCAATGAGCAGTTCTTC.

The CDR3 loop is CACREGPNNEQFF. CDR3 DNA sequence: TGTGCCTGTCGGGAGGGCCCCAACAATGAGCAGTTCTTC. This chain uses TRBV30 with TRBJ2-1, with TRBD2 matching 8 bases. Germline lookup yields CDR1 GTSNPN and CDR2 SVGIG (reference sequence). The trim removed 6 bases at V and 5 bases at J, leaving 6 bases unmatched. This CDR3 region has 13 residues.

The chain uses TRBV21-1 and TRBJ2-2; TRBD2, as called in the table, went unchecked against the DNA. TRBV21-1 is listed as a pseudogene. The CDR3 has 20 amino acids. CDR3 DNA: TGTGCCAGCAGCAAAGGTGAGGGTGGAAGCGCGGGAGGGTGCACCGGGGAGCTGTTTTTT. This sequence encodes CASSKGEGGSAGGCTGELFF.

The chain has TRBV7-6 and TRBJ2-2; tentatively, D is TRBD1 (6 bases). With 1 base removed from V and 2 bases from J, the gap between germline ends came to 14 bases. The CDR3 sequence is 17 residues long. Germline V lookup: CDR1 SGHVS, CDR2 FNYEAQ. The CDR3 coding sequence is TGTGCCAGCAGCTTAGTCGGTCAGGGGAAAAACACCGGGGAGCTGTTTTTT. Translated, it gives CASSLVGQGKNTGELFF.

V is TRBV5-1 and J is TRBJ1-1; tentatively, D is TRBD1 (5 bases). In germline, CDR1 is SGHRS, CDR2 YFSETQ. The V end was cut by 2 bases, the J end by 4 bases, with 12 bases between. The CDR3 is 14 amino acids. For the CDR3, the DNA is TGCGCCAGCAGCTTACGCCCGGGGGTCACTGAAGCTTTCTTT. This sequence encodes CASSLRPGVTEAFF.

This clone has a single count. This chain joins TRBV5-6 and TRBJ1-6; TRBD1 matches 9 bases. The CDR3 has 15 residues. After removal of 3 bases from V and 7 bases from J, the junction contained 5 bases not matched to a gene. Looked up from germline, CDR1 is SGHDT and CDR2 is YYEEEE. CDR3 coding DNA: TGTGCCAGCAGCTGGGCAGACAGGGGGAATTCACCCCTCCACTTT. This gives the protein CASSWADRGNSPLHF.

V usage is TRBV7-3 and J usage is TRBJ2-1, with 9 bases lining up with TRBD1. With V trimmed by 5 bases and J by 4 bases, 6 bases remained unmatched. The length of the CDR3 is 15 residues. CDR1 and CDR2 from the germline V gene are SGHTA and FQGTGA. The CDR3 is CASSGTGQGYNEQFF. For the CDR3, the DNA is TGTGCCAGCAGCGGCACGGGACAGGGTTACAATGAGCAGTTCTTC.

The chain recombines TRBV5-6 with TRBJ1-2, with 9 bases fitting TRBD1. V dropped 2 bases and J dropped 4; count of bases not matched to a gene: 3. Germline CDR1 and CDR2: SGHDT and YYEEEE. The CDR3 has 14 amino acids. CDR3 sequence reads: CASSFGTGTYGYTF. In nucleotides, the CDR3 is TGTGCCAGCAGCTTTGGGACAGGGACCTATGGCTACACCTTC.

CDR3 coding DNA: TGTGCCAGCAGCCACGTGTCTGGGGCGAGCACAGATACGCAGTATTTT. Translated, it gives CASSHVSGASTDTQYF. This chain uses TRBV3-1 (or the pseudogene TRBV3-2) with TRBJ2-3, with D possibly being TRBD1 (5 bases). The CDR3 extends over 16 amino acids. Trimming took off 3 bases at V and 0 bases at J, with 13 bases between the two ends. Germline values: CDR1 LGHDT, CDR2 YNNKEL (reference sequence).

This clone has a single count. CDR3 region: CASSLSGSPRDTQYF. The CDR3 DNA follows: TGTGCCAGCAGTCTTAGCGGATCCCCGCGGGATACGCAGTATTTT. This sequence joins TRBV7-9 and TRBJ2-3; tentatively, D is TRBD2 (6 bases). The V gene lost 6 bases and the J gene lost 6 bases, with 19 bases spanning the gap. Germline CDR1 and CDR2: SEHNR and FQNEAQ (reference sequence). The CDR3 is 15 residues long.

This chain uses TRBV6-1 with TRBJ1-2, with 7 bases aligning to TRBD1. J gave up 5 bases and V 2 bases, and 5 bases lay outside the gene matches. Germline CDR1 is MNHNS and CDR2 is SASEGT. CDR3 length: 14 residues. The CDR3 spells CASSELQGPYGYTF. The CDR3 DNA is TGTGCCAGCAGTGAACTACAGGGGCCTTATGGCTACACCTTC.

The chain carries TRBV5-1 and TRBJ2-2; a possible D gene is TRBD2 (6 bases). Germline lookup yields CDR1 SGHRS and CDR2 YFSETQ. The CDR3 is 17 residues long. Trimming pared 0 bases from V and 4 bases from J, leaving 16 bases between. CDR3 in amino acids: CASSLVSGWRGTGELFF. CDR3 DNA sequence: TGCGCCAGCAGCTTGGTGTCAGGGTGGAGGGGCACCGGGGAGCTGTTTTTT. Supplemented by reference TRBV5-1 and TRBJ2-2, the full variable domain reads KAGVTQTPRYLIKTRGQQVTLSCSPISGHRSVSWYQQTPGQGLQFLFEYFSETQRNKGNFPGRFSGRQFSNSRSEMNVSTLELGDSALYLCASSLVSGWRGTGELFFGEGSRLTVL.

V is TRBV18 and J is TRBJ1-1; 10 nucleotides line up with TRBD1. From germline, CDR1 is KGHSH and CDR2 LQKENI. Trimming cost V 3 bases and J 4 bases; bases outside gene matches: 8. The CDR3 is made up of 16 amino acids. For the CDR3, the DNA is TGTGCCAGCTCACCGCGGGACAGGGGAAGGGGCACTGAAGCTTTCTTT. It codes for CASSPRDRGRGTEAFF.

The chain recombines TRBV4-3 with TRBJ2-7, with D tentatively TRBD2 (5 bases). The CDR3 runs to 15 residues. The V end lost 0 bases, the J end lost 4 bases, and 13 bases lay between the germline ends. Germline V gene lookup returns CDR1 LGHNA and CDR2 YSLEER. This CDR3 is CASSQDDRWRYEQYF. The CDR3 DNA reads as TGCGCCAGCAGCCAAGATGATCGGTGGAGGTACGAGCAGTACTTC.

The rearrangement links TRBV12-3 or TRBV12-4 to TRBJ1-2; D gene uncertain. This CDR3 has 13 amino acids. V lost 7 bases and J lost 3, with 12 bases in between. The CDR3 sequence is CASTRTAYYGYTF. Written as DNA, the CDR3 is TGTGCCAGCACCCGGACCGCGTACTATGGCTACACCTTC.

This chain connects TRBV6-2 or TRBV6-3 to TRBJ2-2; TRBD1 aligns across 7 bases. The CDR3 runs to 16 residues. Germline CDR1 is MNHEY and CDR2 is SVGEGT. V dropped 1 base and J dropped 0; count of bases not matched to a gene: 2. For the CDR3, the DNA is TGTGCCAGCAGTTACTGGGACAGCCCGAACACCGGGGAGCTGTTTTTT. Amino acid sequence: CASSYWDSPNTGELFF.

This clone was observed a handful of times. The chain recombines TRBV5-6 with TRBJ1-2; TRBD1 aligns across 8 bases. J was trimmed by 2 bases and V by 4 bases; bases with no gene match: 19. Germline V lookup: CDR1 SGHDT, CDR2 YYEEEE. The CDR3 loop spans 19 amino acids. The CDR3 coding sequence is TGTGCCAGCAGCCCACCCCGGGACAGGATCAAGCCACCCAACTATGGCTACACCTTC. Amino acid sequence: CASSPPRDRIKPPNYGYTF.

The J gene is TRBJ2-7, the V gene TRBV6-5; 9 bases are shared with TRBD1. The CDR3 totals 16 residues. With 1 base clipped from V and 3 bases from J, the junction kept 7 bases outside the gene matches. Germline V gene lookup returns CDR1 MNHEY and CDR2 SVGAGI. Here the CDR3 reads CASSYFRTGVVYEQYF. The DNA of the CDR3 is TGTGCCAGCAGTTACTTTAGGACAGGGGTTGTCTACGAGCAGTACTTC.

The chain has TRBV12-2 and TRBJ2-7; the D call in the table, TRBD2, was not verified against the DNA. TRBV12-2 is classified as a pseudogene. The CDR3 contains 14 residues. CDR3 in DNA: TGTGCAAGTCGCTTAGGGACTAGCGCCTACGAGCAGTACTTC. This codes for CASRLGTSAYEQYF.

The chain links TRBV24-1 to TRBJ1-2; 8 nucleotides line up with TRBD1. After removal of 9 bases from V and 3 bases from J, the junction contained 5 bases not matched to a gene. This CDR3 comprises 13 residues. The germline V gene has CDR1 KGHDR and CDR2 SFDVKD. CDR3 sequence: CATQGADDYGYTF. For the CDR3, the DNA is TGTGCCACCCAGGGGGCGGACGACTATGGCTACACCTTC.

V usage is TRBV7-9 and J usage is TRBJ1-5; the D gene is possibly TRBD1 (5 bases). V was shortened by 2 bases and J by 2 bases, with 13 bases between the two germline ends. This CDR3 region has 16 residues. CDR1 is SEHNR, CDR2 FQNEAQ, per germline (reference sequence). This CDR3 reads CASSLTRDGRNQPQHF. Here the CDR3 DNA reads TGTGCCAGCAGCTTAACCAGGGACGGTCGCAATCAGCCCCAGCATTTT.

This chain uses TRBV4-1 with TRBJ1-5; the match to TRBD1 covers 7 bases. This CDR3 is 16 amino acids long. The junction had 10 bases not matched to a gene; V was cut back by 3 bases and J by 5 bases. Germline V CDR1 and CDR2: MGHRA, YSYEKL. DNA of the CDR3: TGCGCCAGCAGCCAGGACCCCGGGACAGATTATCAGCCCCAGCATTTT. Translated, it gives CASSQDPGTDYQPQHF.